The 13 T cell receptor beta chains presented below share a single source sample, sequenced in a study of neoadjuvant anti-PD-1 for oral cavity cancer. Time point meaning: after neoadjuvant nivolumab, at surgical resection. The table came from immunoSEQ multiplex PCR; TCRdb's copy has only in-frame clones and leaves some out. The table has more than 7,000 clones, around 60% seen once. The sequenced sample was PBMCs, obtained after nivolumab (anti-PD-1) treatment. The receptor set was obtained from a person aged 40-85 years with oral cavity squamous cell carcinoma.

V usage is TRBV5-6 and J usage is TRBJ2-2; a weak D match, TRBD2 (5 bases). The germline V and J ends were trimmed by 1 base and 5 bases, with 9 bases remaining between them. Germline V lookup: CDR1 SGHDT, CDR2 YYEEEE. The CDR3 length is 14 residues. The CDR3 DNA sequence: TGTGCCAGCAGCTTGTTCAGGAGGACCGGGGAGCTGTTTTTT. This encodes CASSLFRRTGELFF.

The chain is built from TRBV6-5 and TRBJ2-1, with D maybe TRBD1 (5 bases). Trimming cost V 9 bases and J 3 bases, with 15 bases left between them. Germline lookup yields CDR1 MNHEY and CDR2 SVGAGI. The CDR3 is made up of 14 amino acids. CDR3 sequence: CASFPQGSYNEQFF. The DNA of the CDR3 is TGTGCCAGTTTCCCCCAGGGAAGCTACAATGAGCAGTTCTTC.

This chain links TRBV5-1 with TRBJ1-1, with 9 bases aligning to TRBD1. The V gene end was trimmed by 5 bases and the J gene end by 1 base; junction bases not matched to a gene: 12. The CDR3 runs 17 residues. Germline assignment: CDR1 SGHRS and CDR2 YFSETQ. CDR3 DNA: TGCGCCAGCAGGCTCACTGGGACAGGGCGGGGGAACACTGAAGCTTTCTTT. Translation gives CASRLTGTGRGNTEAFF.

V and J are TRBV9 and TRBJ2-3; no reliable D call. Per germline, CDR1 SGDLS and CDR2 YYNGEE. The V and J ends lost 3 bases and 0 bases respectively, with 23 bases between them. The CDR3 contains 19 residues. The CDR3 is CASSAHHSSGKSSTDTQYF. As DNA, the CDR3 is TGTGCCAGCAGCGCTCACCACTCTTCCGGAAAGTCGAGCACAGATACGCAGTATTTT.

The genes are TRBV27 and TRBJ1-6; D uncertain. The CDR3 contains 17 residues. Trimming shortened V by 2 bases and J by 9 bases, and 20 bases separated the two germline ends. The V gene's germline CDR1 is MNHEY and CDR2 SMNVEV (reference sequence). The CDR3: CASSLGRPTPGLSPLHF. CDR3 bases: TGTGCCAGCAGTTTAGGTAGACCCACTCCCGGTCTTTCACCCCTCCACTTT.

The chain carries TRBV5-1 and TRBJ2-3; D could derive from TRBD1 or TRBD2 (6 bases each). Trimming left V 4 bases short and J 4 bases short, with 22 bases between. The CDR3 spans 17 residues. Germline V gene sequence: CDR1 SGHRS, CDR2 YFSETQ. CDR3 DNA sequence: TGCGCCAGCAGCCCCCTTGGGGGGCGCACATTCCCAGATACGCAGTATTTT. Translating it yields CASSPLGGRTFPDTQYF.

This clone has a handful of counts. The chain couples TRBV6-5 to TRBJ1-6, with a weak D call TRBD1 (5 bases). This CDR3 has 14 amino acids. Trimming took off 10 bases at V and 10 bases at J, with 20 bases between the two ends. From germline, CDR1 is MNHEY and CDR2 SVGAGI. CDR3 protein: CATQTVSGRSPLHF. The CDR3 DNA reads TGTGCCACCCAGACAGTTTCGGGGAGGTCACCCCTCCACTTT.

This chain uses TRBV2 with TRBJ2-7; TRBD1 or TRBD2 may be the D gene (5 bases each). This CDR3 has 15 amino acids. Per the germline V gene, CDR1 is SNHLY and CDR2 is FYNNEI. The V end lost 4 bases, the J end lost 3 bases, and 16 bases lay between the germline ends. The CDR3 nucleotides are TGTGCCAGCAGTGGAGGGGTAAATAAAATCTACGAGCAGTACTTC. This translates into CASSGGVNKIYEQYF.

This chain links TRBV11-2 with TRBJ2-5; TRBD2 aligns across 10 bases. Germline values: CDR1 SGHAT, CDR2 FQNNGV. J lost 4 bases, V lost 5 bases, and 13 bases had no gene match. The CDR3 is 17 amino acids. The CDR3 spells CASSQGSLAGAGETQYF. The CDR3 nucleotides are TGTGCCAGCAGCCAGGGAAGTCTAGCGGGAGCCGGAGAGACCCAGTACTTC.

The chain couples TRBV5-3 to TRBJ2-5; D uncertain. TRBV5-3 is designated an ORF whose function remains uncertain. V lost 5 bases and J 3 bases, leaving 5 bases between the germline ends. The CDR3 consists of 11 residues. The CDR3 DNA is TGTGCCAGAAGAGAGAAAGAGACCCAGTACTTC. Translated, it gives CARREKETQYF.

This clone was recorded a few times. J is TRBJ2-2 and V is TRBV19; 8 bases line up with TRBD1. The V segment lost 7 bases and the J segment 0 bases; nucleotides outside the gene matches: 10. Looked up from germline, CDR1 is LNHDA and CDR2 is SQIVND (reference sequence). This CDR3 comprises 17 residues. The DNA of the CDR3 is TGTGCCAGTACCTTTGGGACAGGCCCAGCGAACACCGGGGAGCTGTTTTTT. Protein: CASTFGTGPANTGELFF.

The J gene is TRBJ1-5, the V gene TRBV6-6; weak D call: TRBD1 (5 bases). The CDR3 has 13 amino acids. Germline CDR1 reads MNHNY; CDR2 reads SVGAGI (reference sequence). V was clipped by 7 bases and J by 4 bases, with 11 bases between them. The CDR3 DNA is TGTGCCAGCACCAACGGGGGTAATCAGCCCCAGCATTTT. It specifies CASTNGGNQPQHF.

The chain couples TRBV5-4 to TRBJ2-7; 10 nucleotides align to TRBD2. Germline V CDR1 and CDR2: SGHNT, YYREEE (reference sequence). The CDR3 is 15 amino acids. V shed 0 bases, J shed 6 bases, and the junction held 6 bases outside the gene matches. The CDR3 region has the DNA TGTGCCAGCAGCTTGGGTGGAGCGGGGGGGCGCGAGCAGTACTTC. The encoded protein is CASSLGGAGGREQYF.